This is a list of T cell receptor beta chains from one sample in a study of blood T cell repertoires in COVID-19. Generated by immunoSEQ multiplex PCR, the TCRdb table keeps only in-frame clones and is missing some. The sample consists of 300,000 to 450,000 clones, around 84% of them appearing once. The sample consisted of peripheral blood. These receptor sequences come from a human donor in a cohort sampled during active COVID-19. Both conserved end residues are part of each CDR3.

v_call,j_call,cdr3_aa
TRBV5-6,TRBJ1-6,CASSRERGWNSPLHF
TRBV7-2,TRBJ2-3,CASSPQGSSDTQYF
TRBV19,TRBJ1-4,CASNAGGGKLFF
TRBV19,TRBJ2-3,CASSVLAGFSTDTQYF
TRBV28,TRBJ2-3,CASSFEGEGRTDTQYF
TRBV2,TRBJ1-2,CASSYYPRQAVYGYTF
TRBV28,TRBJ2-2,CASSSSGRGTGELFF
TRBV11-2,TRBJ1-4,CASSRQGASSVDEKLFF
TRBV3-1/TRBV3-2,TRBJ2-7,CASSLGLPTTYEQYF
TRBV28,TRBJ2-1,CASRRPGNEQFF
TRBV3-1/TRBV3-2,TRBJ2-1,CASSLKTSGRAPYNEQFF
TRBV5-1,TRBJ2-7,CASSLAATNSYEQYF
TRBV9,TRBJ1-3,CASSGSGGSGNTIYF
TRBV6-5,TRBJ1-2,CASILTGSDGYTF
TRBV7-8,TRBJ2-7,CASSLTGGLSSYEQYF
TRBV4-1,TRBJ2-4,CASSPRQGQNIQYF
TRBV19,TRBJ1-4,CASSWQVNEKLFF
TRBV30,TRBJ2-6,CASTVSGANVLTF
TRBV27,TRBJ2-3,CASSPIRDRDSDTQYF
TRBV10-3,TRBJ2-2,CAISLNNGELFF
TRBV10-3,TRBJ1-2,CAISEDRGDGYTF
TRBV6-6,TRBJ2-5,CASSSPRDYQETQYF
TRBV2,TRBJ2-2,CASSEAQGVQTGELFF
TRBV7-2,TRBJ1-4,CASSLDGQGGPIEKLFF
TRBV5-4,TRBJ2-1,CASSGSGGARNEQFF
TRBV5-8,TRBJ2-1,CASSLEISGIFEQFF
TRBV15,TRBJ2-1,CATSREGAGYNEQFF
TRBV5-5,TRBJ1-6,CASSLAVGQGGSPLHF
TRBV6-5,TRBJ2-3,CASSFLTGGFTDTQYF
TRBV27,TRBJ2-1,CASRRQGGDEQFF
TRBV28,TRBJ2-3,CASSLQGFASDTQYF
TRBV3-1/TRBV3-2,TRBJ2-7,CASSQDRDRTYEQYF
TRBV5-4,TRBJ2-3,CASTGRQGGTDTQYF
TRBV30,TRBJ1-1,CAWSVGRIAFF
TRBV9,TRBJ1-4,CASSPGGFGNEKLFF
TRBV30,TRBJ2-1,CAWSILSGSDEQFF